This TCR beta chain was captured in a study of blood T cell repertoires in COVID-19. Across the study: Spain, Italy and the United States supplied samples that represented acute and convalescent COVID-19. Nucleic acid was either cDNA or gDNA, and it came from T cells, B-cell-depleted T cells, or PBMCs.

The CDR3 has 16 residues. Germline V gene data show CDR1 as SGHNT and CDR2 as YENEEA. V gave up 5 bases and J gave up 5 bases; unmatched junction bases: 10. Per the study methods: Amplified reference gene primers provided the basis for estimating nucleated cell counts. Some clones are missing from TCRdb's copy, which holds only in-frame ones; the method was immunoSEQ multiplex PCR. Clone size and the V and J calls come from that table; the DNA yielded D and trimming. The sample consists of about 98,000 clones, roughly 80% of them appearing once. The specimen was peripheral blood. The chain couples TRBV11-3 to TRBJ1-1, with 11 bases matching TRBD1. The sequence was collected from a man between 60 and 75 years old with active or convalescent COVID-19. The CDR3 loop is CASSHGQGARRTEAFF. DNA for the CDR3: TGTGCCAGCAGCCATGGACAGGGGGCTAGGCGGACTGAAGCTTTCTTT.